The rows below give T cell receptor beta chains drawn from one sample of a study of cytomegalovirus exposure and HLA in healthy donors. The protocol was immunoSEQ multiplex PCR, while the TCRdb copy is restricted to in-frame clones and leaves out a portion. The table includes 200,000 or so clones, 81% detected once. The sequenced sample consisted of PBMCs. The receptor set was obtained from a man in his forties or fifties in good health and CMV-seronegative. The conserved cysteine and the conserved F or W are not part of the CDR3 here. The size field is filled for only some rows; it gives once, few, many or a size class.

v_call	clone_size	cdr3_length	j_call	cdr3_aa
TRBV6-5	few	13	TRBJ2-1	ASRIGTSGYNEQF
TRBV15	.	13	TRBJ2-7	ATSGDRARRDEQY
TRBV29-1	.	11	TRBJ2-2	SVAPTSTGELF
TRBV5-6	few	13	TRBJ1-3	ASSSTDNSGNTIY
TRBV7-3	.	11	TRBJ1-3	ASSLRRGDTIY
TRBV7-2	.	13	TRBJ1-2	ASRGSRDRVNGYT
TRBV6-5	.	11	TRBJ2-5	ASSYQGSGTQY
TRBV4-1	.	14	TRBJ2-1	ASSQAADRSTYEQF
TRBV10-3	.	11	TRBJ1-1	AISRPEQTEAF
TRBV10-3	.	11	TRBJ1-2	AISGDGQNGYT
TRBV6-6	.	10	TRBJ2-5	ASRGREETQY
TRBV7-2	.	13	TRBJ1-4	ASSLLGTGEEKLF
TRBV18	once	13	TRBJ2-1	ASSPPAGGGNEQF
TRBV27	.	11	TRBJ1-5	ASRSRVSQPQH
TRBV5-1	few	11	TRBJ1-2	ASSSGQGQGYT
TRBV18	.	13	TRBJ2-2	ASSSGTRNTGELF
TRBV5-6	few	14	TRBJ2-5	ASSLWASGDQETQY
TRBV27	.	12	TRBJ2-5	ASSPTGLVTEQY
TRBV6-5	.	12	TRBJ1-1	ATKTSTGNTEAF
TRBV7-2	few	12	TRBJ2-5	ASSFQGGQETQY
TRBV5-1	.	15	TRBJ2-5	ASSLQRQGPEMETQY
TRBV9	.	13	TRBJ2-2	ASSVLGGGTGELF
TRBV27	once	14	TRBJ2-2	ASSFRRQGTTGELF
TRBV6-5	.	13	TRBJ2-3	ASSLDSPSTDTQY
TRBV6-6	few	12	TRBJ2-5	ASNRGARQETQY